The present T cell receptor beta chain was sequenced within a study of cytomegalovirus exposure and HLA in healthy donors. Study background: Most genotyped donors, around 78% of about 360, had Caucasian-associated genetic ancestry.

The PCR had 60 Vbeta and 13 Jbeta primers. This table comes from immunoSEQ multiplex PCR, and its TCRdb copy is limited to in-frame clones, with some not included. Altogether about 150,000 clones are present, roughly three quarters being singletons, with the ten largest covering about 4.7%. The CDR3 extends over 14 amino acids. In germline, CDR1 is MNHNY, CDR2 SVGAGI (reference sequence). V gave up 4 bases and J gave up 3 bases; unmatched junction bases: 4. With regard to this clone: No antigen is known for it.

Study conclusions and caveats: Earlier results showed most TCR beta V segments being productive about 90% or about 30% of the time.

The TCR was taken from a man aged 60 to 75 in good health and CMV-seronegative. The sample consisted of PBMCs. J is TRBJ2-7 and V is TRBV6-6, with 9 bases identical to TRBD2. The CDR3 DNA follows: TGTGCCAGCAGTTCCCCTAGCGGGAACTACGAGCAGTACTTC. Amino acids: CASSSPSGNYEQYF.